A selection of T cell receptor beta chains follows, all from one sample in a study of blood T cell repertoires in COVID-19. Using immunoSEQ multiplex PCR, the repertoire was profiled, and TCRdb retains in-frame clones only, with some absent. The sample consists of over 25,000 clones, about 87% of them appearing once. The sequenced material came from peripheral blood. Every receptor here comes from a human donor in a cohort sampled during active COVID-19. The donor label of this sample is uncertain. Each CDR3 is given with its conserved first and last residue. Fields, in order: J gene, D gene, clone size, V gene, CDR3 protein, CDR3 DNA. A D gene is named only where the DNA matches it firmly. Clone size is given for some rows only: seen once, a few or many times, or a class if the clone is expanded.

J: TRBJ2-7
D: -
size: -
V: TRBV3-1/TRBV3-2
CDR3: CASSLGYEQYF
DNA: TGTGCCAGCAGCCTCGGCTACGAGCAGTACTTC

J: TRBJ2-2
D: -
size: -
V: TRBV7-7
CDR3: CASSPTPSNTGELFF
DNA: TGTGCCAGCAGCCCCACACCCTCGAACACCGGGGAGCTGTTTTTT

J: TRBJ2-2
D: TRBD2
size: -
V: TRBV9
CDR3: CASSGTSSGELFF
DNA: TGTGCCAGCAGCGGGACTAGCAGCGGGGAGCTGTTTTTT

J: TRBJ2-5
D: TRBD2
size: once
V: TRBV10-3
CDR3: CATQLAAQETQYF
DNA: TGTGCCACCCAACTAGCGGCCCAAGAGACCCAGTACTTC

J: TRBJ2-1
D: TRBD2
size: -
V: TRBV5-1
CDR3: CASSLEASGNEQFF
DNA: TGCGCCAGCAGCTTGGAGGCTAGCGGCAATGAGCAGTTCTTC

J: TRBJ2-7
D: -
size: -
V: TRBV20-1
CDR3: CSARAAGEQYF
DNA: TGCAGTGCTAGGGCCGCGGGGGAGCAGTACTTC

J: TRBJ2-2
D: TRBD2
size: -
V: TRBV11-3
CDR3: CASSLDLAGEAGELFF
DNA: TGTGCCAGCAGCTTAGATCTGGCGGGAGAGGCCGGGGAGCTGTTTTTT

J: TRBJ1-4
D: -
size: few
V: TRBV19
CDR3: CASSIRQSTNEKLFF
DNA: TGTGCCAGTAGTATAAGACAATCGACTAATGAAAAACTGTTTTTT

J: TRBJ1-5
D: TRBD1
size: -
V: TRBV10-2
CDR3: CASSWDRDQPQHF
DNA: TGCGCCAGCAGTTGGGACAGGGATCAGCCCCAGCATTTT

J: TRBJ2-3
D: -
size: -
V: TRBV19
CDR3: CASSIGTVASTDTQYF
DNA: TGTGCCAGTAGTATAGGGACAGTTGCTAGCACAGATACGCAGTATTTT

J: TRBJ2-7
D: -
size: -
V: TRBV14
CDR3: CASSELPEGAGYEQYF
DNA: TGTGCCAGCAGCGAGCTCCCGGAGGGGGCGGGCTACGAGCAGTACTTC

J: TRBJ2-1
D: TRBD2
size: -
V: TRBV5-5
CDR3: CASSSLANEQFF
DNA: TGTGCCAGCAGCTCACTAGCGAATGAGCAGTTCTTC

J: TRBJ2-7
D: TRBD1
size: -
V: TRBV11-2
CDR3: CASSRWGQSSYEQYF
DNA: TGTGCCAGCAGCCGTTGGGGACAGAGCTCCTACGAGCAGTACTTC

J: TRBJ2-4
D: -
size: -
V: TRBV20-1
CDR3: CSASKGGNIQYF
DNA: TGCAGTGCTAGTAAAGGGGGTAACATTCAGTACTTC

J: TRBJ1-1
D: -
size: -
V: TRBV19
CDR3: CASNYLRDTEAFF
DNA: TGTGCCAGTAATTACTTGAGGGATACTGAAGCTTTCTTT

J: TRBJ2-2
D: TRBD2
size: -
V: TRBV27
CDR3: CASSLPWLAGGPGELFF
DNA: TGTGCCAGCAGTTTACCCTGGCTAGCGGGAGGGCCCGGGGAGCTGTTTTTT

J: TRBJ2-1
D: TRBD2
size: -
V: TRBV20-1
CDR3: CSASPSGRGRNEQFF
DNA: TGCAGTGCTAGTCCTAGCGGGAGGGGCCGGAATGAGCAGTTCTTC